This TCR beta chain was obtained from a study of cytomegalovirus exposure and HLA in healthy donors. Study summary: From donors who were HLA-typed, an early data release held approximately 91 million unique TCRs.

13 Jbeta primers and 60 Vbeta primers were used for the PCR. Produced via immunoSEQ multiplex PCR; TCRdb's table is partial and in-frame only. The sample includes approximately 150,000 clones, more than 75% of them seen just once. Germline loops: CDR1 MNHNS, CDR2 SASEGT. V gave up 6 bases and J gave up 7 bases; unmatched junction bases: 8. The CDR3 extends over 13 amino acids. The receptor was derived from a woman aged 40 to 50 in good health and CMV-seropositive. The sample taken for sequencing was PBMCs. The rearrangement joins TRBV6-1 to TRBJ1-2; 7 nucleotides agree with TRBD1. The CDR3 reads CASRLTGLGGYTF. The CDR3 nucleotides are TGTGCCAGCAGGTTGACAGGGCTAGGTGGCTACACCTTC.